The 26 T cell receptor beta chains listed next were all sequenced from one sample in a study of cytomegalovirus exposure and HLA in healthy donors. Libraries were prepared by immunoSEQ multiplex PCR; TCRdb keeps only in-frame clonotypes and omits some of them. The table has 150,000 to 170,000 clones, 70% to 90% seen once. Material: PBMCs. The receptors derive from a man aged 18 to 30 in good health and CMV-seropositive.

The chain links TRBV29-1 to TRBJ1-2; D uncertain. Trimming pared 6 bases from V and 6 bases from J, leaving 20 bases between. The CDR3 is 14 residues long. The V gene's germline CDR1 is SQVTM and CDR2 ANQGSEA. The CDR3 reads CSVVDQRTINGYTF. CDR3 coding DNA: TGCAGCGTCGTCGACCAGCGGACGATAAATGGCTACACCTTC.

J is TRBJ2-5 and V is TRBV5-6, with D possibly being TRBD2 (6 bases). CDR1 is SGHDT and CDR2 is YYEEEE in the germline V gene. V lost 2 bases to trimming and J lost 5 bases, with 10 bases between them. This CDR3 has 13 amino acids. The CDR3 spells CASSLSSEETQYF. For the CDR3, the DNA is TGTGCCAGCAGCTTATCTAGCGAGGAGACCCAGTACTTC.

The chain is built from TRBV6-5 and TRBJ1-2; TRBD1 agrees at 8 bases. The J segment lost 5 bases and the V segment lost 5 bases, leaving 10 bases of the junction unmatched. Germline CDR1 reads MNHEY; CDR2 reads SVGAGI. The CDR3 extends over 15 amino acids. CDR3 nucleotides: TGTGCCAGCAGTGGAATACAGGGGGACGCATATGGCTACACCTTC. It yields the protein CASSGIQGDAYGYTF.

The CDR3 here is CATSSDRGSSGYTF. The CDR3 DNA reads as TGTGCCACCAGCTCGGACAGGGGGAGCAGTGGCTACACCTTC. The V gene is TRBV15, the J gene TRBJ1-2; 10 bases map to TRBD1. V was clipped by 5 bases and J by 7 bases; unmatched bases: 7. This CDR3 region has 14 residues. Germline V gene sequence: CDR1 LNHNV, CDR2 YYDKDF (reference sequence).

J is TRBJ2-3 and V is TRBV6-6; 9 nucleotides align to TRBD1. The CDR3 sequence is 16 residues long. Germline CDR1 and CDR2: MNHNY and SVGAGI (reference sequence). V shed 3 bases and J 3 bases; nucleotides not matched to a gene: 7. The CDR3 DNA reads TGTGCCAGCAGTTATGGACACAGGGGGCTGACAGATACGCAGTATTTT. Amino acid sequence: CASSYGHRGLTDTQYF.

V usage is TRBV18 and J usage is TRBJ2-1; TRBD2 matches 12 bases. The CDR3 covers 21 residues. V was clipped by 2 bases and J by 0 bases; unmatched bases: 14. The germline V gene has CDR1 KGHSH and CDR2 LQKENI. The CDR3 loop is CASSPRRTSGIGAGSYNEQFF. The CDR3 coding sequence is TGTGCCAGCTCACCAAGAAGGACTAGCGGGATCGGGGCCGGCTCCTACAATGAGCAGTTCTTC.

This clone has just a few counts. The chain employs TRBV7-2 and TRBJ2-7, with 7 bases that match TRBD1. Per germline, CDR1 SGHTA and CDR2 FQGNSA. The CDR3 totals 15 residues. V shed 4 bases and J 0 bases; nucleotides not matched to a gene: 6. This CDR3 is CASSSTGSRSYEQYF. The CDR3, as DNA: TGTGCCAGCAGCTCGACAGGGAGCCGCTCCTACGAGCAGTACTTC.

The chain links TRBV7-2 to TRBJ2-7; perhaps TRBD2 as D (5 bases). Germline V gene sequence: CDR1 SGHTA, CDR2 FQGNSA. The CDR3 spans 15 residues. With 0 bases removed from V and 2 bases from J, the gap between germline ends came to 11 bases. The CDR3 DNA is TGTGCCAGCAGCTTAGCGCGAGGGTTAGCCTACGAGCAGTACTTC. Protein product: CASSLARGLAYEQYF.

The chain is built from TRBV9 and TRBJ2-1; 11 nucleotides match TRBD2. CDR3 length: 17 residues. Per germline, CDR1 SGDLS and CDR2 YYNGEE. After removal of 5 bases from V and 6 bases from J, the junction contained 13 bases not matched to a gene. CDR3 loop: CASSERTSGYLSNEQFF. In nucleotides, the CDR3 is TGTGCCAGCAGTGAGAGGACTAGCGGGTACCTGAGCAATGAGCAGTTCTTC.

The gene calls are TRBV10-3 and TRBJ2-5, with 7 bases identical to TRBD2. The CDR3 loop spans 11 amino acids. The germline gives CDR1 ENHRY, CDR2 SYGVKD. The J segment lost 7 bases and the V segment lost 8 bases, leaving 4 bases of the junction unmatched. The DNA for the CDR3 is TGTGCCATCGGGGAGGGGAGGACCCAGTACTTC. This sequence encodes CAIGEGRTQYF.

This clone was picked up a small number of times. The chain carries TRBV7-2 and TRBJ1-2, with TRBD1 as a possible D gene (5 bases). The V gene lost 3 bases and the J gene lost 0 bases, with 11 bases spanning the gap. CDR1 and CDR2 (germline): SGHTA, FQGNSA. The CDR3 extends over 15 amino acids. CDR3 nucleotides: TGTGCCAGCAGCTTTGCGGGGCCAGCTAACTATGGCTACACCTTC. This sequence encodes CASSFAGPANYGYTF.

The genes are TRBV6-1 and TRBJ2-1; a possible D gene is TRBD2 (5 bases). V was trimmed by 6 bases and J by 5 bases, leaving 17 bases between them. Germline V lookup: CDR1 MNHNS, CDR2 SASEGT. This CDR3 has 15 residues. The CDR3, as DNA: TGTGCCAGCAGCCGAGGAGGACCGAGTAACAATGAGCAGTTCTTC. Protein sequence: CASSRGGPSNNEQFF.

The CDR3 nucleotides read TGTGCCAGTAGTATAGGCAGGAGGCGTGCAACTAATGAAAAACTGTTTTTT. Amino acids: CASSIGRRRATNEKLFF. The chain joins TRBV19 to TRBJ1-4, with D hard to call. The V gene's germline CDR1 is LNHDA and CDR2 SQIVND (reference sequence). Trimming took off 1 base at V and 0 bases at J, with 12 bases between the two ends. The CDR3 totals 17 residues.

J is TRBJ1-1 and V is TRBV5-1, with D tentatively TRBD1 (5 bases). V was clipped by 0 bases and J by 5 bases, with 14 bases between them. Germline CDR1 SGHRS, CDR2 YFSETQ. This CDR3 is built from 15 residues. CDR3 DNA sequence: TGCGCCAGCAGCTTGGGGCAGGGCCGACGAACTGAAGCTTTCTTT. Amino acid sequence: CASSLGQGRRTEAFF.

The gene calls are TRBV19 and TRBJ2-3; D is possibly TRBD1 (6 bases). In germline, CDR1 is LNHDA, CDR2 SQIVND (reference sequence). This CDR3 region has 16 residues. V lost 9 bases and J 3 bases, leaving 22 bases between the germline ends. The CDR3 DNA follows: TGTGCCAGCAGGGGCAAAAGGACGGGGTCTACAGATACGCAGTATTTT. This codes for CASRGKRTGSTDTQYF.

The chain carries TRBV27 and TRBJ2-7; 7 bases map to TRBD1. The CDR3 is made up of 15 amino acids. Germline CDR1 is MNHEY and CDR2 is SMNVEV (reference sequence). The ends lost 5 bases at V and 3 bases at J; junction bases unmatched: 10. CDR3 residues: CASSSPGQINYEQYF. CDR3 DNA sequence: TGTGCCAGCAGTAGTCCGGGACAGATAAACTACGAGCAGTACTTC.

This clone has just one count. The DNA for the CDR3 is TGTGCCAGCAGGAGCCAGGGGTTAGGTGAAAAACTGTTTTTT. Amino acids: CASRSQGLGEKLFF. This chain connects TRBV25-1 to TRBJ1-4; a weak D match, TRBD1 (6 bases). Germline CDR1 and CDR2: MGHDK and SYGVNS. The length of the CDR3 is 14 residues. The V end lost 6 bases, the J end lost 7 bases, and 15 bases lay between the germline ends.

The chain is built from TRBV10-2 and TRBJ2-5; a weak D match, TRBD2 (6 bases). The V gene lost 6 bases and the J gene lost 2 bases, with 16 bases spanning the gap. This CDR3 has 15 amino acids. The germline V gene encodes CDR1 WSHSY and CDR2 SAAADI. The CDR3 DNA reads TGCGCCAGCAGCGACGGGGCGGGGTTACAAGAGACCCAGTACTTC. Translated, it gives CASSDGAGLQETQYF.

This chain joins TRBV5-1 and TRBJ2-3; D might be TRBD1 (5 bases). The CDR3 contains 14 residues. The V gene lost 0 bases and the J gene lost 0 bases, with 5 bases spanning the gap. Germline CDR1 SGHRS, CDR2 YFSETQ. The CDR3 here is CASSLGGSTDTQYF. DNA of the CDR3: TGCGCCAGCAGCTTGGGGGGCAGCACAGATACGCAGTATTTT.

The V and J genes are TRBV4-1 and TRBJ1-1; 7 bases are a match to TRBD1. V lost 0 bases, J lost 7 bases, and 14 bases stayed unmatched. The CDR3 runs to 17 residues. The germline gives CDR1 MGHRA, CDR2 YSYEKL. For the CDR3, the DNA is TGCGCCAGCAGCCAAGAACATGACAGGGCGATCCCGGGTGAAGCTTTCTTT. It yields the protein CASSQEHDRAIPGEAFF.

The CDR3 loop reads CASSQGSGSYNEQFF. The DNA for the CDR3 is TGCGCCAGCAGCCAAGGTAGCGGCTCCTACAATGAGCAGTTCTTC. The J gene is TRBJ2-1, the V gene TRBV4-1; TRBD2 is a possible D gene (6 bases). CDR1 is MGHRA and CDR2 is YSYEKL in the germline V gene. Between the trimmed V and J ends, which lost 1 base and 0 bases, there was a span of 7 bases. There are 15 residues in the CDR3.

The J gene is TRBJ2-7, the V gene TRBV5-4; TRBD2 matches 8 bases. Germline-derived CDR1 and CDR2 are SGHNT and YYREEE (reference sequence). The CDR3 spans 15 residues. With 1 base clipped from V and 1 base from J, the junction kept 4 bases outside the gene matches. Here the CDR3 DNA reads TGTGCCAGCAGCTTGACCCGGGGGGGATCCTACGAGCAGTACTTC. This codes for CASSLTRGGSYEQYF. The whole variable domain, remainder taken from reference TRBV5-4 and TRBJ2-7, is ETGVTQSPTHLIKTRGQQVTLRCSSQSGHNTVSWYQQALGQGPQFIFQYYREEENGRGNFPPRFSGLQFPNYSSELNVNALELDDSALYLCASSLTRGGSYEQYFGPGTRLTVT.

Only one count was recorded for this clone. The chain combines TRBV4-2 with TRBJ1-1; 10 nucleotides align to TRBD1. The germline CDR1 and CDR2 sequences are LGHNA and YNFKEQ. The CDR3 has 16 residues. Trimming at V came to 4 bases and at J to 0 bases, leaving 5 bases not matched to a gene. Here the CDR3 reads CASSPLTGGMNTEAFF. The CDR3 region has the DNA TGTGCCAGCAGCCCCTTGACAGGGGGCATGAACACTGAAGCTTTCTTT.

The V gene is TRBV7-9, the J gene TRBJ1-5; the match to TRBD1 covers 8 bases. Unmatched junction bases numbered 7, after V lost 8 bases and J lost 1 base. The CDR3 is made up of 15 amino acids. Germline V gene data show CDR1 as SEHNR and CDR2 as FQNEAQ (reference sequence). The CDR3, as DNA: TGTGCCAGCGCCGGGACAGGTGAGAGCAATCAGCCCCAGCATTTT. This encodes CASAGTGESNQPQHF.

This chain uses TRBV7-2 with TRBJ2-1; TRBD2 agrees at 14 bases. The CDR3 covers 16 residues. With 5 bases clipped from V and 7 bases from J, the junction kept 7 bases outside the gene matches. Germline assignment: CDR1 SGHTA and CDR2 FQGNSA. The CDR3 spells CASSLRLAGGRNEQFF. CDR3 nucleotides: TGTGCCAGCAGCCTCCGACTAGCGGGGGGGCGAAATGAGCAGTTCTTC.

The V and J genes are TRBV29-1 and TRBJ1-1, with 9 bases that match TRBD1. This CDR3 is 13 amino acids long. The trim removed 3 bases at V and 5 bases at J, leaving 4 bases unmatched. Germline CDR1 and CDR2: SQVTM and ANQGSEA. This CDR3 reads CSVEGQGVTEAFF. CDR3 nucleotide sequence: TGCAGCGTTGAGGGACAGGGCGTGACTGAAGCTTTCTTT.